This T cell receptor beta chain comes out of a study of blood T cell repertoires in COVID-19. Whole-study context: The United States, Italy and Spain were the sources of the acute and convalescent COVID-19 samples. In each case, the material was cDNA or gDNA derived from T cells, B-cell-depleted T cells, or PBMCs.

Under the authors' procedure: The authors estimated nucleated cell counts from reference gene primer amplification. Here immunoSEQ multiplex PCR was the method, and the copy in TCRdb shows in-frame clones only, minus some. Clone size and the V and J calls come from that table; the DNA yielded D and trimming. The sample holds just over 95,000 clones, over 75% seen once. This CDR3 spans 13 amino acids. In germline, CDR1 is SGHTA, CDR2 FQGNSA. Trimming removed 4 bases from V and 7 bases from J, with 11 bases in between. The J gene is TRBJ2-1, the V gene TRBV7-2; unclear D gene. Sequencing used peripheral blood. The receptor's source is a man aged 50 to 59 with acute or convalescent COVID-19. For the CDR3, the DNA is TGTGCCAGCAGCTCGCCGAACTTAAATGAGCAGTTCTTC. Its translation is CASSSPNLNEQFF. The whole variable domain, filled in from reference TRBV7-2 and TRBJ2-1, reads GAGVSQSPSNKVTEKGKDVELRCDPISGHTALYWYRQSLGQGLEFLIYFQGNSAPDKSGLPSDRFSAERTGGSVSTLTIQRTQQEDSAVYLCASSSPNLNEQFFGPGTRLTVL.